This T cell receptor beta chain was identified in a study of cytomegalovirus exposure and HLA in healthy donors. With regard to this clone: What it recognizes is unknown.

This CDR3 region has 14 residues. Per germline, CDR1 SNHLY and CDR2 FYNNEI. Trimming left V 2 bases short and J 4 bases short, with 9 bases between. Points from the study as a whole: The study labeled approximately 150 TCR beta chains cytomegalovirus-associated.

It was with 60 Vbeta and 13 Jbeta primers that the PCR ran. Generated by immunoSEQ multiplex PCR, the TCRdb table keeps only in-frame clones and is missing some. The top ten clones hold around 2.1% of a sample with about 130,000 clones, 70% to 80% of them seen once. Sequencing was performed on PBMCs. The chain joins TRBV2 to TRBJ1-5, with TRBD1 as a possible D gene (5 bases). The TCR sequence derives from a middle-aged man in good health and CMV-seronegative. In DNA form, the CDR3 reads TGTGCCAGCAGTGAAAGTGACAGAAATCAGCCCCAGCATTTT. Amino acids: CASSESDRNQPQHF.